Following are 25 T cell receptor beta chains from one sample sequenced in a study of cytomegalovirus exposure and HLA in healthy donors. The PCR used 60 Vbeta and 13 Jbeta primers. Only in-frame clones appear in the TCRdb table, and some are missing; sequencing was by immunoSEQ multiplex PCR. Of 90,000 or so clones detected, roughly two thirds appear once; the ten largest clones hold about 16%. The sample consisted of PBMCs. Source of these receptors: a woman in her 50s in good health and CMV-seropositive.

This rearrangement joins TRBV19 to TRBJ2-7, with 7 bases fitting TRBD1. The CDR3 totals 14 residues. With 1 base clipped from V and 6 bases from J, the junction kept 6 bases outside the gene matches. In germline, CDR1 is LNHDA, CDR2 SQIVND (reference sequence). CDR3 residues: CASSIVGTVGEQYF. The CDR3 DNA sequence: TGTGCCAGTAGTATAGTCGGGACAGTGGGCGAGCAGTACTTC.

Only a few counts were recorded for this clone. The chain links TRBV2 to TRBJ2-4; D gene unclear. Germline V CDR1 and CDR2: SNHLY, FYNNEI. The CDR3 consists of 11 residues. With 2 bases removed from V and 9 bases from J, the gap between germline ends came to 5 bases. For the CDR3, the DNA is TGTGCCAGCAGTGAAACTACCATTCAGTACTTC. It encodes CASSETTIQYF. Filled out from reference TRBV2 and TRBJ2-4, the complete variable domain reads EPEVTQTPSHQVTQMGQEVILRCVPISNHLYFYWYRQILGQKVEFLVSFYNNEISEKSEIFDDQFSVERPDGSNFTLKIRSTKLEDSAMYFCASSETTIQYFGAGTRLSVL.

This clone is a singleton in its sample. The chain is built from TRBV28 and TRBJ1-5; D perhaps matches TRBD1 (6 bases). CDR1 and CDR2 from the germline V gene are MDHEN and SYDVKM. The CDR3 extends over 14 amino acids. The V end was cut by 2 bases, the J end by 6 bases, with 11 bases between. The CDR3 DNA is TGTGCCAGCAGTTTAACAGGGAATCTTCAGCCCCAGCATTTT. This encodes CASSLTGNLQPQHF.

The rearrangement uses TRBV7-3 and TRBJ2-1, with TRBD2 matching 7 bases. Germline V lookup: CDR1 SGHTA, CDR2 FQGTGA. V trimming: 2 bases; J trimming: 7 bases; junction bases outside the gene matches: 8. This CDR3 has 15 residues. Here the CDR3 reads CASSLSAGVENEQFF. CDR3 nucleotide sequence: TGTGCCAGCAGCTTATCGGCGGGGGTTGAGAATGAGCAGTTCTTC.

This clone has just one count. The rearrangement joins TRBV30 to TRBJ1-4; no clear D gene. This CDR3 is built from 17 residues. Trimming took 2 bases from V and 10 from J, leaving 26 bases between them. CDR1 is GTSNPN and CDR2 is SVGIG in the germline V gene (reference sequence). The CDR3 spells CAWSSSVVDGPIGKLFF. The CDR3 coding sequence is TGTGCCTGGAGTTCTAGCGTGGTGGACGGGCCCATTGGAAAACTGTTTTTT.

In its sample, this clone was seen a few times. The rearrangement links TRBV6-5 to TRBJ1-2; D might be TRBD1 (5 bases). Germline loops: CDR1 MNHEY, CDR2 SVGAGI. The CDR3 has 15 residues. V was shortened by 1 base and J by 6 bases, with 15 bases between the two germline ends. CDR3 nucleotide sequence: TGTGCCAGCAGTTACTTAAGGGGACCGGGAGATGGCTACACCTTC. This translates into CASSYLRGPGDGYTF.

This sequence joins TRBV7-6 and TRBJ2-2; 12 bases line up with TRBD2. Per germline, CDR1 SGHVS and CDR2 FNYEAQ. The CDR3 has 16 residues. The J segment lost 6 bases and the V segment lost 5 bases, leaving 7 bases of the junction unmatched. Here the CDR3 DNA reads TGTGCCAGCAGCGACCGGACTAGCGGGATGTCCGGGGAGCTGTTTTTT. Its protein product is CASSDRTSGMSGELFF.

Regarding this clone: This sample includes further DNA sequences coding for the same CDR3. This chain connects TRBV9 to TRBJ1-4, with a tentative D call TRBD1 (5 bases). Between the trimmed V and J ends, which lost 0 bases and 4 bases, there was a span of 7 bases. CDR1 SGDLS and CDR2 YYNGEE come from the germline V gene. This CDR3 spans 14 amino acids. In DNA, the CDR3 is TGTGCCAGCAGCGTAGAACAGGATAATGAAAAACTGTTTTTT. Translated, it gives CASSVEQDNEKLFF. Based on the CDR3 plus reference TRBV9 and TRBJ1-4, the full variable domain is DSGVTQTPKHLITATGQRVTLRCSPRSGDLSVYWYQQSLDQGLQFLIQYYNGEERAKGNILERFSAQQFPDLHSELNLSSLELGDSALYFCASSVEQDNEKLFFGSGTQLSVL.

This clone was detected only a few times. The J gene is TRBJ2-5, the V gene TRBV6-5, with a weak D call TRBD2 (6 bases). Germline assignment: CDR1 MNHEY and CDR2 SVGAGI. V lost 2 bases, J lost 5 bases, and 18 bases lay in between. The CDR3 has 16 amino acids. The CDR3 DNA follows: TGTGCCAGCAGTTACGGGCGGAGGGGATGGTTGGAGACCCAGTACTTC. It specifies CASSYGRRGWLETQYF.

The count of this clone is one. The chain couples TRBV7-6 to TRBJ2-5, with D perhaps TRBD2 (5 bases). The V end was cut by 1 base, the J end by 5 bases, with 17 bases between. CDR1 SGHVS and CDR2 FNYEAQ come from the germline V gene. The CDR3 consists of 16 residues. In DNA, the CDR3 is TGTGCCAGCAGCTTAGGACCCGAGGGCCTTGGGGAGACCCAGTACTTC. Amino acids: CASSLGPEGLGETQYF.

The chain is built from TRBV28 and TRBJ2-1; no firm D call. V shed 2 bases and J shed 5 bases, with 13 bases lying between them. Per germline, CDR1 MDHEN and CDR2 SYDVKM. The CDR3 is 15 residues long. The CDR3 sequence is CASSLRGRTNNEQFF. CDR3 DNA: TGTGCCAGCAGTTTACGAGGAAGAACGAACAATGAGCAGTTCTTC.

V is TRBV19 and J is TRBJ1-2; possibly TRBD1 for D (5 bases). This CDR3 contains 14 residues. V lost 4 bases and J 4 bases, leaving 13 bases between the germline ends. Germline loops: CDR1 LNHDA, CDR2 SQIVND (reference sequence). Here the CDR3 reads CASSKTQGTYGYTF. CDR3 in DNA: TGTGCCAGTAGTAAAACCCAGGGAACCTATGGCTACACCTTC.

This chain joins TRBV20-1 and TRBJ1-1; tentatively, D is TRBD1 (5 bases). With 6 bases removed from V and 4 bases from J, the gap between germline ends came to 9 bases. Germline CDR1 reads DFQATT; CDR2 reads SNEGSKA (reference sequence). CDR3 length: 11 residues. DNA of the CDR3: TGCAGTGCATGGGGCATCACTGAAGCTTTCTTT. Its translation is CSAWGITEAFF.

V is TRBV14 and J is TRBJ1-1, with 8 bases fitting TRBD1. Germline assignment: CDR1 SGHDN and CDR2 FVKESK. V shed 2 bases, J shed 2 bases, and the junction held 4 bases outside the gene matches. CDR3 length equals 15 residues. The DNA for the CDR3 is TGTGCCAGCAGCCAAAGACAGGGGTTTAACACTGAAGCTTTCTTT. It codes for CASSQRQGFNTEAFF.

The chain couples TRBV9 to TRBJ1-3, with 8 bases identical to TRBD1. V lost 4 bases to trimming and J lost 1 base; unmatched junction nucleotides: 10. The V gene's germline CDR1 is SGDLS and CDR2 YYNGEE. The CDR3 totals 17 residues. The CDR3 reads CASSSGDRGWSGNTIYF. The CDR3 DNA sequence: TGTGCCAGCAGCTCTGGAGACAGGGGATGGTCTGGAAACACCATATATTTT.

The chain couples TRBV5-4 to TRBJ1-1; D remains unclear. This CDR3 is 12 amino acids long. Per germline, CDR1 SGHNT and CDR2 YYREEE (reference sequence). V lost 1 base and J lost 4, with 5 bases in between. The CDR3, as DNA: TGTGCCAGCAGCTTGAAAGCCACTGAAGCTTTCTTT. It yields the protein CASSLKATEAFF.

The chain has TRBV27 and TRBJ2-1; unclear D gene. The CDR3 contains 14 residues. V was trimmed by 3 bases and J by 6 bases, leaving 12 bases between them. Germline CDR1 is MNHEY and CDR2 is SMNVEV (reference sequence). The chain's CDR3 is CASSFIYPPNEQFF. The CDR3, as DNA: TGTGCCAGCAGTTTTATCTACCCTCCCAATGAGCAGTTCTTC.

This clone is a singleton in its sample. The chain couples TRBV7-9 to TRBJ1-2; D unclear. V lost 1 base to trimming and J lost 8 bases, with 11 bases between them. Germline values: CDR1 SEHNR, CDR2 FQNEAQ (reference sequence). This CDR3 comprises 13 residues. This CDR3 reads CASSLGVNRGYTF. The DNA for the CDR3 is TGTGCCAGCAGCTTAGGCGTAAACCGGGGCTACACCTTC. Using reference TRBV7-9 and TRBJ1-2 for the parts outside the CDR3, the full variable domain is DTGVSQNPRHKITKRGQNVTFRCDPISEHNRLYWYRQTLGQGPEFLTYFQNEAQLEKSRLLSDRFSAERPKGSFSTLEIQRTEQGDSAMYLCASSLGVNRGYTFGSGTRLTVV.

This chain uses TRBV7-6 with TRBJ2-3, with 9 bases identical to TRBD2. The J segment lost 2 bases and the V segment lost 5 bases, leaving 5 bases of the junction unmatched. There are 15 residues in the CDR3. Germline CDR1 reads SGHVS; CDR2 reads FNYEAQ. Here the CDR3 reads CASSPTSGPTDTQYF. The DNA of the CDR3 is TGTGCCAGCAGCCCGACTAGCGGCCCCACAGATACGCAGTATTTT.

The CDR3 region has the DNA TGTGCCAGCAGTTTAGCGGGAGGTTTCGCCGGGGAGCTGTTTTTT. It is translated as CASSLAGGFAGELFF. The chain employs TRBV2 and TRBJ2-2; 10 bases are shared with TRBD2. CDR3 length: 15 amino acids. The trim removed 5 bases at V and 6 bases at J, leaving 6 bases unmatched. Germline V gives CDR1 SNHLY, CDR2 FYNNEI.

The J gene is TRBJ1-2, the V gene TRBV6-1, with TRBD1 matching over 8 bases. The CDR3 totals 13 residues. Unmatched junction bases numbered 2, after V lost 5 bases and J lost 3 bases. The germline gives CDR1 MNHNS, CDR2 SASEGT. The CDR3 sequence is CASSSTGDYGYTF. CDR3 bases: TGTGCCAGCAGTTCGACAGGGGACTATGGCTACACCTTC.

The J gene is TRBJ1-2, the V gene TRBV5-5; 7 nucleotides match TRBD1. Germline loops: CDR1 SGHKS, CDR2 YYEKEE (reference sequence). J gave up 3 bases and V 4 bases, and 3 bases lay outside the gene matches. This CDR3 region has 13 residues. CDR3: CASSNQGDYGYTF. CDR3 nucleotides: TGTGCCAGCAGCAACCAGGGGGACTATGGCTACACCTTC.

About this clone itself: Distinct nucleotide sequences in the sample also encode this CDR3. V usage is TRBV9 and J usage is TRBJ2-1; D is perhaps TRBD1 (6 bases). The CDR3 runs 15 residues. The germline V and J ends were trimmed by 1 base and 0 bases, with 8 bases remaining between them. Germline CDR1 and CDR2: SGDLS and YYNGEE. CDR3 loop: CASSVRDISYNEQFF. As DNA, the CDR3 is TGTGCCAGCAGCGTACGGGACATCTCCTACAATGAGCAGTTCTTC.

The sample holds one count of this clone. The chain is built from TRBV28 and TRBJ2-1; D possibly corresponds to TRBD1 (5 bases). The CDR3 spans 17 residues. Trimming cost V 0 bases and J 4 bases, with 16 bases left between them. Germline loops: CDR1 MDHEN, CDR2 SYDVKM. This CDR3 reads CASSLWSLRGSYNEQFF. The CDR3, as DNA: TGTGCCAGCAGTTTATGGTCCCTAAGGGGTAGTTACAATGAGCAGTTCTTC.

Only one count was recorded for this clone. The J gene is TRBJ2-1, the V gene TRBV4-3, with D tentatively TRBD2 (6 bases). This CDR3 has 15 amino acids. Trimming shortened V by 4 bases and J by 0 bases, and 10 bases separated the two germline ends. CDR1 is LGHNA, CDR2 YSLEER, per germline. As DNA, the CDR3 is TGCGCCAGCAGCCGGGGGGTAGCCTCCTACAATGAGCAGTTCTTC. Protein sequence: CASSRGVASYNEQFF.